This record covers a single T cell receptor beta chain. Its target is unknown. The test was conducted at deep level. Data came from immunoSEQ multiplex PCR; TCRdb stores just in-frame clones and leaves some out. The sample carries under 1,900,000 clones, just under 99% recorded once. This sample was included in a study of shared clonotypes between healthy human individuals. For the study at large: Two women and a few men aged 18 to 49 made up the donors. The plates for each donor numbered three CD4 naive, three CD4 memory, two CD8 naive and one CD8 memory. Study outcomes and limitations: Depth was large, yet rarefaction showed that sorted-subset sequencing was incomplete.

The J segment lost 16 bases and the V segment lost 2 bases, leaving 17 bases of the junction unmatched. Germline V lookup: CDR1 MDHEN, CDR2 SYDVKM. The CDR3 consists of 18 residues. Sequencing input: naive CD4+ T cells sorted from blood. This sample's subset: CD45RA+ positively selected. V and J are TRBV28 and TRBJ2-1; 16 positions agree with TRBD2. The TCR was taken from a man aged 25 to 45 in good health. The CDR3 loop reads CASSLRPGPGLAGGQGFF. DNA of the CDR3: TGTGCCAGCAGTTTACGCCCCGGTCCGGGACTAGCGGGAGGGCAGGGCTTCTTC.